This is a list of T cell receptor beta chains from one sample in a study of T-cell reconstitution after alpha-beta-depleted transplantation in children. TCRdb passed the PCR reads through MiXCR, listing each CDR3 protein once. The sample has over 85,000 distinct CDR3 sequences, around a tenth seen once. The source material was PBMCs from the stem cell graft donor, sampled from the stem cell graft. The receptors were sampled from a human donor who donated a stem cell graft to a child with acute lymphoblastic leukemia. CDR3s include the opening cysteine and the closing phenylalanine or tryptophan. D genes are given only for firm matches. The size of a clone is reported for some rows only, either as once, few or many, or as a class for expanded clones.

TRBJ2-7,many,-,TRBV29-1,15,CSVEAPEISSYEQYF,TGCAGCGTTGAAGCCCCGGAGATCAGCTCCTACGAGCAGTACTTC
TRBJ1-5,many,TRBD1,TRBV6-5,16,CASSYEGQGANQPQHF,TGTGCCAGCAGTTACGAGGGACAGGGGGCAAATCAGCCCCAGCATTTT
TRBJ2-3,-,-,TRBV11-2,14,CASSAQLGTDTQYF,TGTGCCAGCAGCGCCCAGCTAGGCACCGATACGCAGTATTTT
TRBJ2-1,many,-,TRBV3-1,15,CASSLKDSSYNEQFF,TGTGCCAGCAGCCTAAAAGACAGCTCCTACAATGAGCAGTTCTTC
TRBJ2-7,many,-,TRBV12-3/TRBV12-4,14,CASSFPPPLYEQYF,TGTGCCAGCAGTTTTCCCCCACCCCTCTACGAGCAGTACTTC
TRBJ2-1,many,TRBD2,TRBV29-1,15,CSVVGLAGGYNEQFF,TGCAGCGTTGTGGGACTAGCGGGAGGATACAATGAGCAGTTCTTC
TRBJ2-1,many,-,TRBV29-1,13,CSARVGGLNEQFF,TGCAGCGCCCGAGTGGGGGGCTTGAATGAGCAGTTCTTC
TRBJ2-7,many,TRBD1,TRBV6-2/TRBV6-3,15,CASKEVDRVDYEQYF,TGTGCCAGCAAGGAAGTGGACAGGGTTGACTACGAGCAGTACTTC
TRBJ1-2,many,-,TRBV5-1,13,CASNPGGDYGYTF,TGCGCCAGTAACCCGGGGGGTGACTATGGCTACACCTTC
TRBJ1-2,many,-,TRBV29-1,12,CSVAGGLRGYTF,TGCAGCGTTGCGGGGGGGTTGCGAGGCTACACCTTC
TRBJ2-5,many,TRBD1,TRBV2,16,CASSEVEDRVRETQYF,TGTGCCAGCAGTGAGGTAGAGGACAGGGTGAGGGAGACCCAGTACTTC
TRBJ2-3,many,TRBD2,TRBV4-3,15,CASSPLASGKDTQYF,TGCGCCAGCAGCCCCCTGGCTAGCGGGAAGGATACGCAGTATTTT
TRBJ1-1,many,-,TRBV7-2,11,CASSWDGEAFF,TGTGCCAGCAGTTGGGACGGGGAAGCTTTCTTT
TRBJ2-3,few,-,TRBV10-1,15,CASSESARGTDTQYF,TGCGCCAGCAGTGAGTCGGCCAGGGGCACAGATACGCAGTATTTT
TRBJ1-1,many,-,TRBV29-1,13,CSASSTSLAEAFF,TGCAGCGCCTCCTCAACAAGTTTGGCTGAAGCTTTCTTT
TRBJ1-1,once,-,TRBV6-2/TRBV6-3,14,CASRTNRETAEAFF,TGTGCCAGCAGAACTAATAGGGAGACGGCTGAAGCTTTCTTT
TRBJ2-5,many,-,TRBV7-9,14,CASSLVRDQETQYF,TGTGCCAGCAGCTTAGTCAGGGACCAAGAGACCCAGTACTTC
TRBJ2-1,many,TRBD2,TRBV12-3/TRBV12-4,14,CASSPGTSGSYLFF,TGTGCCAGCAGTCCGGGGACTAGCGGGAGTTACCTGTTCTTC
TRBJ2-5,many,-,TRBV5-8,13,CASSLPGLETQYF,TGTGCCAGCAGCTTACCCGGGCTGGAGACCCAGTACTTC
TRBJ2-4,many,TRBD2,TRBV20-1,17,CSASRTSGGIAKNIQYF,TGCAGTGCTAGCCGGACTAGCGGGGGAATAGCCAAAAACATTCAGTACTTC
TRBJ2-1,many,TRBD1,TRBV12-3/TRBV12-4,14,CASSHRGLNNEQFF,TGTGCCAGCAGTCACAGGGGGCTGAACAATGAGCAGTTCTTC
TRBJ1-2,many,TRBD1,TRBV20-1,14,CSAGRQGRVTGYTF,TGCAGTGCTGGACGACAGGGAAGAGTTACTGGCTACACCTTC
TRBJ2-7,many,TRBD1,TRBV20-1,14,CSAIQGERGHEQYF,TGCAGTGCTATACAGGGGGAGAGGGGCCACGAGCAGTACTTC
TRBJ1-2,many,TRBD1,TRBV5-6,13,CASSLGTDYGYTF,TGTGCCAGCAGCTTAGGGACAGACTATGGCTACACCTTC
TRBJ1-2,many,TRBD1,TRBV5-1,16,CASSPPRDRDIYGYTF,TGCGCCAGCAGCCCGCCTCGGGACAGGGATATCTATGGCTACACCTTC
TRBJ1-3,many,-,TRBV12-3/TRBV12-4,11,CASSPRDTIYF,TGTGCCAGCAGCCCCCGGGACACCATATATTTT
TRBJ2-7,-,-,TRBV30,13,CAWGRRSNYEQYF,TGTGCCTGGGGGCGCCGCAGCAACTACGAGCAGTACTTC
TRBJ1-5,few,TRBD1,TRBV12-3/TRBV12-4,19,CASCLWGDRVWASNQPQHF,TGTGCCAGCTGTTTGTGGGGTGACAGGGTATGGGCTAGCAATCAGCCCCAGCATTTT
TRBJ2-7,-,-,TRBV6-2/TRBV6-3,12,CASSRGLYEQYF,TGTGCCAGCAGTCGAGGGCTCTACGAGCAGTACTTC
TRBJ1-2,many,-,TRBV28,16,CASSLGQSTRPGGYTF,TGTGCCAGCAGTTTAGGGCAGAGCACGCGTCCGGGAGGCTACACCTTC
TRBJ2-7,-,TRBD1,TRBV7-9,16,CASSLKGQGPSYEQYF,TGTGCCAGCAGCTTGAAAGGACAGGGACCCTCCTACGAGCAGTACTTC
TRBJ2-4,many,TRBD2,TRBV19,16,CASSPGLVVAKNIQYF,TGTGCCAGTAGTCCGGGACTAGTGGTAGCCAAAAACATTCAGTACTTC
TRBJ1-2,many,-,TRBV3-1,11,CASREGIGYTF,TGTGCCAGCAGGGAGGGGATTGGCTACACCTTC
TRBJ2-6,many,-,TRBV29-1,15,CSVGQGASGANVLTF,TGCAGCGTTGGGCAGGGAGCTTCTGGGGCCAACGTCCTGACTTTC
TRBJ2-3,many,-,TRBV27,18,CASSLSPPTPYPTDTQYF,TGTGCCAGCAGTTTATCCCCTCCGACACCTTACCCCACAGATACGCAGTATTTT
TRBJ2-7,many,TRBD1,TRBV27,14,CASSPDRAPYEQYF,TGTGCCAGCAGCCCCGACAGGGCCCCCTACGAGCAGTACTTC
TRBJ2-4,many,TRBD1,TRBV15,17,CATSREWGQGLENIQYF,TGTGCCACCAGCAGAGAATGGGGACAGGGTTTAGAAAACATTCAGTACTTC
TRBJ1-3,many,-,TRBV2,15,CASGREMDSGNTIYF,TGTGCCAGCGGAAGGGAAATGGACTCTGGAAACACCATATATTTT
TRBJ1-5,many,TRBD1,TRBV7-2,15,CASSPAGTGSQPQHF,TGTGCCAGCAGCCCGGCAGGGACAGGGTCACAGCCCCAGCATTTT
TRBJ2-3,many,-,TRBV10-3,13,CAISESIRDTQYF,TGTGCCATCAGTGAGTCGATTAGAGATACGCAGTATTTT
TRBJ2-7,many,TRBD1,TRBV9,14,CASSPGQGRYEQYF,TGTGCCAGCAGCCCGGGACAGGGACGCTACGAGCAGTACTTC
TRBJ2-7,many,-,TRBV7-2,16,CASSPGGGSGSYEQYF,TGTGCCAGCAGCCCTGGGGGAGGTAGTGGCTCCTACGAGCAGTACTTC
TRBJ2-5,many,TRBD2,TRBV28,13,CASSMGLTETQYF,TGTGCCAGCAGTATGGGACTAACAGAGACCCAGTACTTC
TRBJ2-1,-,TRBD2,TRBV6-1,15,CASSEVRGDHNEQFF,TGTGCCAGCAGTGAAGTCCGGGGGGATCACAATGAGCAGTTCTTC
TRBJ2-2,many,-,TRBV10-3,13,CAISGTGPGELFF,TGTGCCATCAGTGGTACGGGCCCCGGGGAGCTGTTTTTT
TRBJ1-4,many,-,TRBV18,17,CASSDAPGRATNEKLFF,TGTGCCAGCTCAGACGCCCCCGGGCGGGCAACTAATGAAAAACTGTTTTTT
TRBJ1-2,many,-,TRBV12-3/TRBV12-4,15,CASSFGRTVNYGYTF,TGTGCCAGCAGTTTTGGGAGGACAGTCAACTATGGCTACACCTTC
TRBJ2-7,many,-,TRBV5-6,13,CASSPGRPYEQYF,TGTGCCAGCAGCCCAGGCCGACCTTACGAGCAGTACTTC
TRBJ2-3,-,-,TRBV6-1,13,CASKGPGADTQYF,TGTGCCAGCAAAGGACCGGGGGCAGATACGCAGTATTTT
TRBJ2-1,-,TRBD2,TRBV7-9,13,CASSLGGGNEQFF,TGTGCCAGCAGCTTAGGCGGGGGGAATGAGCAGTTCTTC
TRBJ1-5,many,-,TRBV7-2,13,CASSVETGQPQHF,TGTGCCAGCAGCGTAGAAACAGGGCAGCCCCAGCATTTT
TRBJ1-6,many,TRBD1,TRBV20-1,16,CSARDWETGENSPLHF,TGCAGTGCTAGAGATTGGGAGACAGGGGAAAATTCACCCCTCCACTTT
TRBJ1-2,many,-,TRBV27,14,CASSLQGPEDGYTF,TGTGCCAGCAGTTTACAGGGACCCGAGGATGGCTACACCTTC
TRBJ2-1,many,-,TRBV7-9,14,CASSLVKVSNEQFF,TGTGCCAGCAGCTTAGTTAAGGTCTCCAATGAGCAGTTCTTC